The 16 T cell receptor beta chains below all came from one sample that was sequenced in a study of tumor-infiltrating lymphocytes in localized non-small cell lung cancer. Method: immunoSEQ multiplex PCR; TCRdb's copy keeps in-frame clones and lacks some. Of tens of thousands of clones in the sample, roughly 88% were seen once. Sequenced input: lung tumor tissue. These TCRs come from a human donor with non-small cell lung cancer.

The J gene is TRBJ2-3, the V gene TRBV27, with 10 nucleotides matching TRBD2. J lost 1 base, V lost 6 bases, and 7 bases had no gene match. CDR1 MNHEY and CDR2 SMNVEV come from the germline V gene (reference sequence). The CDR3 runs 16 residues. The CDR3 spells CASRGRGTSGTDTQYF. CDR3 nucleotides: TGTGCCAGCAGGGGGCGGGGGACTAGCGGCACAGATACGCAGTATTTT.

CDR3: CASSLDGHNEQFF. CDR3 nucleotide sequence: TGTGCCAGCAGCTTAGATGGCCACAATGAGCAGTTCTTC. The chain joins TRBV7-2 to TRBJ2-1; D is undetermined. Germline lookup yields CDR1 SGHTA and CDR2 FQGNSA. CDR3 size: 13 residues. Trimming stripped 1 base from V and 5 bases from J, with 6 bases between.

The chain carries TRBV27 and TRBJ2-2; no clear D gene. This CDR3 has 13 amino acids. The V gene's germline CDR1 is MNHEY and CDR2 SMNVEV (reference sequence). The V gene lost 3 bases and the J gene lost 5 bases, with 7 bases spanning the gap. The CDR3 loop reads CASSFPSTGELFF. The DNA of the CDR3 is TGTGCCAGCAGTTTCCCCTCGACCGGGGAGCTGTTTTTT.

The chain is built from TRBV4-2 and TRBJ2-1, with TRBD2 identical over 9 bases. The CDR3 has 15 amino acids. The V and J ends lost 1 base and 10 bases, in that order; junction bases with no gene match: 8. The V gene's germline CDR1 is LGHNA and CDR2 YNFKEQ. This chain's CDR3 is CASSQASGGPREQFF. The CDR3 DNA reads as TGTGCCAGCAGCCAAGCGAGCGGGGGGCCGAGAGAGCAGTTCTTC.

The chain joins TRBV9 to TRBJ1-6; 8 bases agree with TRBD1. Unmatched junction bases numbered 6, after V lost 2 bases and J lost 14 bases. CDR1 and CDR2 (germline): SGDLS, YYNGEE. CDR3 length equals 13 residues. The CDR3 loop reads CASSVGTGEALHF. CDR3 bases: TGTGCCAGCAGCGTCGGGACAGGCGAGGCCCTCCACTTT.

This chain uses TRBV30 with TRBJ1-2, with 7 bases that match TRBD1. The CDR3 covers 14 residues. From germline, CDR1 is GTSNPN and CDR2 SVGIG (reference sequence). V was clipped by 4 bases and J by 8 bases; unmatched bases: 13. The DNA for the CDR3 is TGTGCCTGGACCCTCCCGGGAGGCAGGGGGGGCTACACCTTC. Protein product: CAWTLPGGRGGYTF.

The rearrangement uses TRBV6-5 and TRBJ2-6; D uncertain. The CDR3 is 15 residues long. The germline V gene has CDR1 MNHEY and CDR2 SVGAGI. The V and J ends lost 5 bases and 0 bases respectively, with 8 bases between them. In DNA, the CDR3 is TGTGCCAGCAGTACTCATGTCTCTGGGGCCAACGTCCTGACTTTC. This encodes CASSTHVSGANVLTF.

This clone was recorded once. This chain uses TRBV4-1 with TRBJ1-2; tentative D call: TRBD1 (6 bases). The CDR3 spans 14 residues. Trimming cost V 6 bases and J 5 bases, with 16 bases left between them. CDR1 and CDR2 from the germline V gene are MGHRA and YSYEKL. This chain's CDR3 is CASRPQGIGYGYTF. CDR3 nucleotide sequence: TGCGCCAGCAGACCCCAGGGGATCGGGTATGGCTACACCTTC.

In DNA form, the CDR3 reads TGTGCCTGGAGTAGGGGCGGTCCACCGGTCCCCTACCTTACGCAGTATTTT. Its translation is CAWSRGGPPVPYLTQYF. This rearrangement joins TRBV30 to TRBJ2-3; TRBD1 might be the D (5 bases). CDR1 and CDR2 from the germline V gene are GTSNPN and SVGIG (reference sequence). CDR3 length equals 17 residues. Trimming left V 2 bases short and J 8 bases short, with 26 bases between.

The CDR3 nucleotides read TGTGCCAGCAGCCCTCAAGGACTAGCGGGTACCACCTCCTACGAGCAGTACTTC. It yields the protein CASSPQGLAGTTSYEQYF. The chain recombines TRBV7-2 with TRBJ2-7; 11 positions match TRBD2. Germline CDR1 SGHTA, CDR2 FQGNSA. V was clipped by 5 bases and J by 0 bases; unmatched bases: 12. This CDR3 is 18 amino acids long.

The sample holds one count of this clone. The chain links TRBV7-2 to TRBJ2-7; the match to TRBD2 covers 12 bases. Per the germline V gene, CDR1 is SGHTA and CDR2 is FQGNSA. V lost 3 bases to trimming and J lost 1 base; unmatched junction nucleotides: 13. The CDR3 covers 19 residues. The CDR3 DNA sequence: TGTGCCAGCAGCTTGGCTAGCGGGGGGGGCTTACTGGGATCCTACGAGCAGTACTTC. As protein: CASSLASGGGLLGSYEQYF. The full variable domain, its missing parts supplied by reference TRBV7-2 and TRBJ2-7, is GAGVSQSPSNKVTEKGKDVELRCDPISGHTALYWYRQSLGQGLEFLIYFQGNSAPDKSGLPSDRFSAERTGGSVSTLTIQRTQQEDSAVYLCASSLASGGGLLGSYEQYFGPGTRLTVT.

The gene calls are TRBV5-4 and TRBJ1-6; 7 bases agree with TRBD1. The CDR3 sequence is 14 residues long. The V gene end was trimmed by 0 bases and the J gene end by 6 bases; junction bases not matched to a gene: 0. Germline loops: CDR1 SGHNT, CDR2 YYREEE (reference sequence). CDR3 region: CASSLGQGNSPLHF. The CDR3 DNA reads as TGTGCCAGCAGCTTGGGACAGGGTAATTCACCCCTCCACTTT.

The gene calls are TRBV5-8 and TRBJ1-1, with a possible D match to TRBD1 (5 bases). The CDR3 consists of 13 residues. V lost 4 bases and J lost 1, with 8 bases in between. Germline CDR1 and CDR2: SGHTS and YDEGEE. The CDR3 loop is CASSRDGNTEAFF. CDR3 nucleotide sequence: TGTGCCAGCAGCAGGGACGGGAACACTGAAGCTTTCTTT.

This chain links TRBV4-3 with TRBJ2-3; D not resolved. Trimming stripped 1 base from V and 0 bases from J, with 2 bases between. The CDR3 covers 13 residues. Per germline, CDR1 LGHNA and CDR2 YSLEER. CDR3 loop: CASSQASTDTQYF. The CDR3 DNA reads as TGCGCCAGCAGCCAAGCTAGCACAGATACGCAGTATTTT.

The CDR3 spells CASTGRGSSTDTQYF. As DNA, the CDR3 is TGTGCCAGCACCGGGCGGGGGTCTAGCACAGATACGCAGTATTTT. The genes are TRBV7-2 and TRBJ2-3; 7 bases map to TRBD2. Trimming cost V 7 bases and J 0 bases; bases outside gene matches: 7. CDR1 is SGHTA, CDR2 FQGNSA, per germline. The CDR3 is made up of 15 amino acids.

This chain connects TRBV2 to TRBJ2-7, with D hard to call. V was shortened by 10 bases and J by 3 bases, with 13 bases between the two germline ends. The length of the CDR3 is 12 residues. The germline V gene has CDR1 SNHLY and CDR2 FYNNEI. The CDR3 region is CATRFEIYEQYF. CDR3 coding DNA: TGTGCCACTCGGTTCGAGATCTACGAGCAGTACTTC.